The rows below give T cell receptor beta chains drawn from one sample of a study of regulatory T cells in long-lasting Graves disease. TCRdb passed the multiplex PCR reads through MiXCR, listing each CDR3 protein once. Seen here are about half a million distinct CDR3 sequences, approximately 22% observed once, and the top ten hold approximately 14%. The source material was peripheral blood mononuclear cells (PBMCs), sampled when the disease was refractory, from a patient treated with antithyroid drugs. These receptors all stem from a female donor with Graves disease. CDR3s include the opening cysteine and the closing phenylalanine or tryptophan. D genes are given only for firm matches. The listing skips clone size in some rows; elsewhere it reads once, few, many or a size class.

d_gene,v_gene,abundance,j_gene,CDR3aa,CDR3nt
NA,TRBV6-1,many,TRBJ2-5,CASRTPARPEGGETQYF,TGTGCCAGCAGAACCCCCGCCCGTCCCGAGGGGGGCGAGACCCAGTACTTC
NA,TRBV6-1,NA,TRBJ2-7,CASSRTAQKTYEQYF,TGTGCCAGCAGCCGGACAGCCCAGAAAACCTACGAGCAGTACTTC
NA,TRBV18,NA,TRBJ1-1,CASSPRVTGMTEAFF,TGTGCCAGCTCACCACGGGTCACAGGGATGACTGAAGCTTTCTTT
TRBD1,TRBV6-2/TRBV6-3,many,TRBJ1-1,CASSPQGARIMNTEAFF,TGTGCCAGCAGTCCACAGGGGGCGAGAATCATGAACACTGAAGCTTTCTTT
NA,TRBV6-5,many,TRBJ2-7,CASSYSRDEQYF,TGTGCCAGCAGTTATAGCAGAGACGAGCAGTACTTC
NA,TRBV20-1,few,TRBJ2-5,CSARDGSGEETQYF,TGCAGTGCTAGAGATGGGTCGGGCGAAGAGACCCAGTACTTC
NA,TRBV2,NA,TRBJ1-2,CASSEAAWGNYGYTF,TGTGCCAGCAGTGAAGCGGCATGGGGGAACTATGGCTACACCTTC
NA,TRBV28,many,TRBJ1-4,CASSLDRRNEKLFF,TGTGCCAGCAGTCTGGACAGAAGAAATGAAAAACTGTTTTTT
NA,TRBV12-3/TRBV12-4,many,TRBJ2-7,CASSPRNEQYF,TGTGCCAGCAGCCCGCGGAACGAGCAGTACTTC
NA,TRBV2,NA,TRBJ1-5,CASSFDSGSNQPRHF,TGTGCCAGCAGCTTCGACTCGGGTAGCAATCAGCCCCGGCATTTT
NA,TRBV4-2,NA,TRBJ1-2,CASSQDAYGYTF,TGTGCCAGCAGCCAAGACGCCTATGGCTACACCTTC
TRBD1,TRBV12-5,NA,TRBJ2-2,CASGLVPLDRVDTGELFF,TGTGCTAGTGGTTTGGTCCCTTTGGACAGGGTGGACACCGGGGAGCTGTTTTTT
NA,TRBV20-1,NA,TRBJ2-7,CSASLLDEQYF,TGCAGTGCTAGTTTATTGGACGAGCAGTACTTC
TRBD2,TRBV28,many,TRBJ2-7,CASRGTSAGSGYEQYF,TGTGCCAGCAGGGGGACTAGCGCCGGCTCAGGCTACGAGCAGTACTTC
NA,TRBV15,NA,TRBJ2-6,CATSRDQTSSGANVLTF,TGTGCCACCAGCAGAGACCAGACTAGCTCTGGGGCCAACGTCCTGACTTTC
NA,TRBV18,NA,TRBJ1-1,CASFAVQNTEAFF,TGTGCCAGCTTTGCGGTCCAGAACACTGAAGCTTTCTTT
TRBD2,TRBV12-3/TRBV12-4,NA,TRBJ2-3,CASSDPTSGGGTDTQYF,TGTGCCAGCAGCGACCCCACTAGCGGGGGGGGCACAGATACGCAGTATTTT
NA,TRBV9,few,TRBJ1-6,CARTDPDNSPLHF,TGTGCCAGAACCGACCCCGATAATTCACCCCTCCACTTT
NA,TRBV28,NA,TRBJ2-7,CASSFEYLRSEQYF,TGTGCCAGCAGTTTTGAGTATCTCCGTTCCGAGCAGTACTTC
NA,TRBV7-2,many,TRBJ1-4,CASSLQGGPNEKLFF,TGTGCCAGCAGCTTACAGGGAGGCCCCAATGAAAAACTGTTTTTT
NA,TRBV28,many,TRBJ1-5,CASRAKFSNQPQHF,TGTGCCAGCAGGGCCAAGTTTAGCAATCAGCCCCAGCATTTT
NA,TRBV29-1,many,TRBJ2-7,CSVDHGTGLYEQYF,TGCAGCGTTGACCACGGGACGGGTCTTTACGAGCAGTACTTC
TRBD1,TRBV9,NA,TRBJ2-1,CASSAPRQGASYNEQFF,TGTGCCAGCAGCGCGCCTCGACAGGGAGCCTCCTACAATGAGCAGTTCTTC
NA,TRBV6-1,many,TRBJ1-1,CASSPTVYTEAFF,TGTGCCAGCAGTCCGACAGTTTACACTGAAGCTTTCTTT